Following are 32 T cell receptor beta chains from one sample sequenced in a study of T cell responses to AZD1222 COVID-19 vaccine. Some clones are missing from TCRdb's copy, which holds only in-frame ones; the method was immunoSEQ multiplex PCR. The sample consists of 75,000 to 85,000 clones, roughly 80% of them appearing once. Sequences were derived from peripheral blood, sampled 28 days after the second dose of the MenACWY control vaccine. These receptors were collected from an adult who received the MenACWY meningococcal vaccine as a control.

The chain carries TRBV21-1 and TRBJ2-1; the table's D call TRBD2 went unverified against the DNA. TRBV21-1 is termed a pseudogene. The length of the CDR3 is 12 residues. The CDR3 region has the DNA TGTGCCAGCAGCAATAGCCACAATGAGCAGTTCTTC. Its protein is CASSNSHNEQFF.

The genes are TRBV7-9 and TRBJ2-5; D ambiguous. This CDR3 is 15 amino acids long. The germline V and J ends were trimmed by 3 bases and 1 base, with 12 bases remaining between them. In germline, CDR1 is SEHNR, CDR2 FQNEAQ (reference sequence). CDR3 sequence: CASSFGRIVQETQYF. CDR3 nucleotides: TGTGCCAGCAGCTTCGGACGGATTGTCCAAGAGACCCAGTACTTC.

V is TRBV6-5 and J is TRBJ1-1, with D possibly TRBD1 on 5 matching bases. The ends were cut back, 2 bases at V and 5 bases at J, with 9 bases in the middle. This CDR3 spans 13 amino acids. Germline V gives CDR1 MNHEY, CDR2 SVGAGI. The CDR3 spells CASSYPGGTEAFF. CDR3 bases: TGTGCCAGCAGTTACCCCGGGGGGACTGAAGCTTTCTTT.

This clone has more than one count but fewer than ten. At one boundary the junction diverges from the germline segment, which might be a read error. The chain recombines TRBV11-2 with TRBJ2-7, with 8 bases fitting TRBD1. The germline V gene encodes CDR1 SGHAT and CDR2 FQNNGV. There are 14 residues in the CDR3. As DNA, the CDR3 is TGTGCCAGCAGCCTAGACAGGGGTTCCTACGAGCAGTACTTC. Translation: CASSLDRGSYEQYF.

The CDR3 coding sequence is TGTGCCAGCAGTGATTTTGGACAGGCTGATGAAAAACTGTTTTTT. Translating gives CASSDFGQADEKLFF. The J gene is TRBJ1-4, the V gene TRBV6-1; 7 bases are shared with TRBD1. V gave up 3 bases and J gave up 6 bases; unmatched junction bases: 7. This CDR3 spans 15 amino acids. CDR1 MNHNS and CDR2 SASEGT come from the germline V gene.

This clone was counted between two and nine times. The V and J genes are TRBV7-2 and TRBJ2-5, with D possibly TRBD1 on 6 matching bases. Germline lookup yields CDR1 SGHTA and CDR2 FQGNSA. CDR3 length: 16 amino acids. V lost 0 bases and J lost 1, with 12 bases in between. The CDR3: CASSLAGTPGQETQYF. As DNA, the CDR3 is TGTGCCAGCAGCTTAGCGGGGACACCAGGCCAAGAGACCCAGTACTTC.

The genes are TRBV19 and TRBJ1-1; perhaps TRBD1 as D (6 bases). V lost 3 bases and J 2 bases, leaving 16 bases between the germline ends. CDR1 is LNHDA, CDR2 SQIVND, per germline (reference sequence). This CDR3 is 16 amino acids long. CDR3 in amino acids: CASSIAAGTLNTEAFF. The CDR3 DNA follows: TGTGCCAGTAGTATTGCGGCCGGGACACTTAACACTGAAGCTTTCTTT.

V usage is TRBV12-3 or TRBV12-4 and J usage is TRBJ1-2, with 8 bases fitting TRBD1. Unmatched junction bases numbered 4, after V lost 5 bases and J lost 5 bases. CDR3 size: 13 residues. The CDR3: CASSGDRKYGYTF. CDR3 DNA sequence: TGTGCCAGCAGTGGGGACAGGAAATATGGCTACACCTTC.

The J gene is TRBJ2-6, the V gene TRBV2; 11 nucleotides line up with TRBD1. J lost 7 bases, V lost 7 bases, and 6 bases had no gene match. CDR1 is SNHLY and CDR2 is FYNNEI in the germline V gene. CDR3 size: 15 residues. This CDR3 is CASNFGTGGANVLTF. The CDR3 DNA reads TGTGCCAGCAATTTCGGGACAGGGGGAGCCAACGTCCTGACTTTC.

The V and J genes are TRBV19 and TRBJ1-2; possible D gene TRBD1, 6 bases. V lost 3 bases and J lost 4, with 9 bases in between. This CDR3 comprises 13 residues. Germline V CDR1 and CDR2: LNHDA, SQIVND (reference sequence). The CDR3 here is CASSMRGGYGYTF. CDR3 coding DNA: TGTGCCAGTAGTATGAGGGGGGGCTATGGCTACACCTTC.

This clone occurred a few times. The chain links TRBV6-5 to TRBJ1-1, with TRBD1 matching over 7 bases. The length of the CDR3 is 12 residues. Losses at the gene ends were 6 bases for V and 7 bases for J; bases not matched to a gene: 5. The V gene's germline CDR1 is MNHEY and CDR2 SVGAGI. The CDR3 is CASSVPGGEAFF. CDR3 DNA: TGTGCCAGCAGCGTACCAGGGGGTGAAGCTTTCTTT.

This chain joins TRBV27 and TRBJ2-1, with TRBD2 identical over 14 bases. In germline, CDR1 is MNHEY, CDR2 SMNVEV (reference sequence). Germline trimming cut 3 bases from V and 8 bases from J; bases unmatched to any gene: 6. The CDR3 is 16 amino acids. Written as DNA, the CDR3 is TGTGCCAGCAGTTTCGGGGGACTAGCGGGAGTGGATGAGCAGTTCTTC. Translating gives CASSFGGLAGVDEQFF.

The genes are TRBV29-1 and TRBJ1-2, with unresolved D. The germline gives CDR1 SQVTM, CDR2 ANQGSEA. This CDR3 has 13 amino acids. V was pared by 4 bases and J by 4 bases, with 13 bases between. CDR3 DNA: TGCAGCGTTGCTGTTGGATTGGGCTATGGCTACACCTTC. Its translation is CSVAVGLGYGYTF.

The chain carries TRBV3-1 (or the pseudogene TRBV3-2) and TRBJ1-1; perhaps TRBD1 as D (6 bases). The CDR3 has 15 amino acids. V dropped 4 bases and J dropped 1 base, with 13 bases sitting between them. CDR1 is LGHDT and CDR2 is YNNKEL in the germline V gene (reference sequence). In DNA form, the CDR3 reads TGTGCCAGCAGCCCGATAAGAGGGGGGAACACTGAAGCTTTCTTT. Protein sequence: CASSPIRGGNTEAFF.

The chain carries TRBV4-2 and TRBJ1-4; maybe TRBD1 (6 bases). The V gene's germline CDR1 is LGHNA and CDR2 YNFKEQ. The CDR3 has 16 residues. V was pared by 0 bases and J by 8 bases, with 16 bases between. The CDR3 region is CASSQEGSRGGEKLFF. The CDR3, as DNA: TGTGCCAGCAGCCAAGAGGGGAGCAGGGGTGGCGAAAAACTGTTTTTT.

V and J are TRBV28 and TRBJ1-3, with D possibly being TRBD1 (5 bases). V lost 6 bases to trimming and J lost 3 bases, with 9 bases between them. The CDR3 is made up of 13 amino acids. The germline CDR1 and CDR2 sequences are MDHEN and SYDVKM. DNA of the CDR3: TGTGCCAGCAGCACAGGACGTGGAAACACCATATATTTT. Protein sequence: CASSTGRGNTIYF.

The rearrangement uses TRBV4-1 and TRBJ1-5; unclear D gene. Germline CDR1 MGHRA, CDR2 YSYEKL. This CDR3 contains 13 residues. V lost 0 bases, J lost 8 bases, and 8 bases lay in between. This chain's CDR3 is CASSQDGLKPQHF. The CDR3 DNA sequence: TGCGCCAGCAGCCAAGACGGGTTAAAGCCCCAGCATTTT.

J is TRBJ1-1 and V is TRBV5-4; D ambiguous. V lost 2 bases and J lost 1, with 21 bases in between. Germline V gene sequence: CDR1 SGHNT, CDR2 YYREEE (reference sequence). CDR3 size: 18 residues. The CDR3 is CASSLRRRAGRSNTEAFF. In DNA, the CDR3 is TGTGCCAGCAGCTTAAGGAGGAGGGCGGGTAGATCGAACACTGAAGCTTTCTTT.

The chain joins TRBV5-3 to TRBJ1-2; TRBD1 might be the D (5 bases). TRBV5-3 is an ORF, and what it does is uncertain. This CDR3 region has 15 residues. Deletions cut 3 bases from V and 6 bases from J, with 18 bases between. The DNA for the CDR3 is TGTGCCAGAAGCTCCAGGACAAAAGGGATCGATGGCTACACCTTC. Its protein product is CARSSRTKGIDGYTF.

The chain joins TRBV5-8 to TRBJ2-3, with a tentative D call TRBD1 (5 bases). The CDR3 is made up of 16 amino acids. The germline V and J ends were trimmed by 0 bases and 0 bases, with 11 bases remaining between them. Germline CDR1 is SGHTS and CDR2 is YDEGEE. CDR3 sequence: CASSLAGHRSTDTQYF. DNA of the CDR3: TGTGCCAGCAGCTTGGCAGGACATAGGAGCACAGATACGCAGTATTTT.

On this clone itself: This specimen includes other DNA sequences encoding the same CDR3. CDR3: CASSLRDTGELFF. CDR3 bases: TGTGCCAGCAGTTTGCGAGACACCGGGGAGCTGTTTTTT. The chain carries TRBV12-3 or TRBV12-4 and TRBJ2-2; D is undetermined. The CDR3 length is 13 residues. V was shortened by 3 bases and J by 3 bases, with 5 bases between the two germline ends.

V and J are TRBV4-2 and TRBJ1-2, with D hard to call. Trimming cost V 1 base and J 4 bases, with 13 bases left between them. This CDR3 is 15 amino acids long. Germline V gene data show CDR1 as LGHNA and CDR2 as YNFKEQ. In nucleotides, the CDR3 is TGTGCCAGCAGCCAAGGGCTCAGCCTAGGCTATGGCTACACCTTC. It is translated as CASSQGLSLGYGYTF.

V usage is TRBV6-1 and J usage is TRBJ2-3; a weak D match, TRBD2 (6 bases). The V end lost 3 bases, the J end lost 6 bases, and 10 bases lay between the germline ends. This CDR3 is 13 amino acids long. Germline lookup yields CDR1 MNHNS and CDR2 SASEGT. For the CDR3, the DNA is TGTGCCAGCAGTGAGCGGGAATGGGATACGCAGTATTTT. It specifies CASSEREWDTQYF.

This clone has a handful of counts. The chain has TRBV28 and TRBJ1-5; D call uncertain. The germline CDR1 and CDR2 sequences are MDHEN and SYDVKM. V was clipped by 5 bases and J by 2 bases, with 10 bases between them. This CDR3 has 14 residues. CDR3 sequence reads: CASSRDFGNQPQHF. The CDR3 DNA reads TGTGCCAGCAGTCGAGATTTTGGCAATCAGCCCCAGCATTTT. The full variable domain, rest sourced from reference TRBV28 and TRBJ1-5, is DVKVTQSSRYLVKRTGEKVFLECVQDMDHENMFWYRQDPGLGLRLIYFSYDVKMKEKGDIPEGYSVSREKKERFSLILESASTNQTSMYLCASSRDFGNQPQHFGDGTRLSIL.

This clone has a single count. The V call is TRBV28, the J call TRBJ2-3; TRBD2 matches 11 bases. The trim removed 6 bases at V and 9 bases at J, leaving 8 bases unmatched. This CDR3 is 14 amino acids long. CDR1 and CDR2 (germline): MDHEN, SYDVKM. CDR3 nucleotides: TGTGCCAGCAGCGGGGGGGGACTAGCGGCGACGCAGTATTTT. Its translation: CASSGGGLAATQYF.

The chain is built from TRBV2 and TRBJ2-3; 15 nucleotides agree with TRBD2. The CDR3 length is 17 residues. V was clipped by 5 bases and J by 6 bases; unmatched bases: 9. Germline values: CDR1 SNHLY, CDR2 FYNNEI. The CDR3 here is CASSLWTSGRGRDTQYF. CDR3 nucleotides: TGTGCCAGCAGTCTTTGGACTAGCGGGAGGGGTCGGGATACGCAGTATTTT. Full variable domain (remainder filled in from reference TRBV2 and TRBJ2-3): EPEVTQTPSHQVTQMGQEVILRCVPISNHLYFYWYRQILGQKVEFLVSFYNNEISEKSEIFDDQFSVERPDGSNFTLKIRSTKLEDSAMYFCASSLWTSGRGRDTQYFGPGTRLTVL.

The chain uses TRBV6-2 or TRBV6-3 and TRBJ1-1; weak D call: TRBD1 (5 bases). This CDR3 comprises 13 residues. Germline V gene data show CDR1 as MNHEY and CDR2 as SVGEGT. V dropped 2 bases and J dropped 4 bases, with 8 bases sitting between them. CDR3 amino acids: CASSYVRGTEAFF. CDR3 DNA sequence: TGTGCCAGCAGTTACGTAAGGGGCACTGAAGCTTTCTTT.

The CDR3 here is CASSPYSGGAGKTEAFF. CDR3 sequence (DNA): TGCGCCAGCAGCCCTTATAGTGGGGGCGCCGGTAAAACTGAAGCTTTCTTT. The chain joins TRBV4-1 to TRBJ1-1; D perhaps matches TRBD1 (6 bases). In germline, CDR1 is MGHRA, CDR2 YSYEKL. Trimming stripped 4 bases from V and 5 bases from J, with 23 bases between. The CDR3 contains 17 residues.

V is TRBV6-4 and J is TRBJ2-3; the D is unclear. This CDR3 contains 16 residues. Germline CDR1 and CDR2: MRHNA and SNTAGT. V dropped 8 bases and J dropped 0 bases, with 18 bases sitting between them. In nucleotides, the CDR3 is TGTGCCAGCTCCTTGGAACTCGACCCCAGCACAGATACGCAGTATTTT. Translation gives CASSLELDPSTDTQYF.

The J gene is TRBJ1-1, the V gene TRBV12-3 or TRBV12-4, with 7 bases that match TRBD1. The ends lost 6 bases at V and 5 bases at J; junction bases unmatched: 6. The CDR3 is 13 residues long. DNA of the CDR3: TGTGCCAGCAGACAGGGGCTCAGGACTGAAGCTTTCTTT. Protein: CASRQGLRTEAFF.

The CDR3 protein is CAWSGGRYNEQFF. CDR3 in DNA: TGTGCCTGGAGTGGCGGGAGATACAATGAGCAGTTCTTC. This chain connects TRBV30 to TRBJ2-1, with 7 bases lining up with TRBD2. This CDR3 region has 13 residues. Germline loops: CDR1 GTSNPN, CDR2 SVGIG (reference sequence). The ends lost 1 base at V and 4 bases at J; junction bases unmatched: 1.

This sequence joins TRBV6-2 or TRBV6-3 and TRBJ1-6; no firm D call. This CDR3 has 13 amino acids. Germline values: CDR1 MNHEY, CDR2 SVGEGT. The ends were cut back, 4 bases at V and 11 bases at J, with 12 bases in the middle. CDR3 bases: TGTGCCAGCAGTTGGACTGTGAGGACACCCCTCCACTTT. It specifies CASSWTVRTPLHF.